This entry features one T cell receptor beta chain sequence. No antigen is known for it. No per-base quality is available; no much larger clone lies one base away. This entry belongs to a study of blood T cell repertoires in COVID-19 (dated by TCRdb to between 2020 and 2021). For the wider study: The collaborator samples originated in the United States, Italy and Spain and spanned the acute and convalescent phases of COVID-19. The prospective study material was composed of cDNA or gDNA derived from T cells, B-cell-depleted T cells, or PBMCs. Deeply sampled blood TCRbeta repertoires from subjects exposed to, actively infected with, or recovered from COVID-19 were included in the dataset. The repertoires were released in a freely available public database intended as a resource for research on the immune response to SARS-CoV-2. The samples were drawn from the first 160 participants of the ongoing ImmuneRACE study and from roughly 1,300 subjects provided by 6 global collaborators. The sample metadata nearly always contained a de-identified subject ID, COVID-19 status, age in years and sex. HLA class I and class II types, where available, came from metadata supplied by the sample provider rather than from assay-based typing. Overall results and qualifications from the work: Clinical and demographic metadata were provided uncurated, with the amount varying by source and participant.

The collaborating institutions used their own protocols to collect whole blood in K2EDTA tubes. For TCRbeta analysis, collaborators shipped samples in one of three forms: frozen whole blood, isolated PBMCs, or DNA extracted from either of those sample types. The immunoSEQ Assay, a bias-controlled multiplex PCR, was used to amplify TCRbeta CDR3 regions from genomic DNA. The authors processed their data as follows. Nucleated cell counts per sample were estimated from amplification of reference gene primers within the assay. To quantify the absolute abundance of each unique TCRbeta CDR3 rearrangement, sequence reads were collapsed and filtered. For each sample, productive Simpson clonality was calculated as the square root of Simpson's diversity index over productive rearrangements. Held by TCRdb, this immuneACCESS table contains in-frame sequences only and omits some clones. Under half of the omission traces to an unresolved V gene where checked; the cause of the rest is unknown. Clone size and V and J calls were adopted from that table, with D and trimming inferred from the DNA. The sample includes under 250,000 clones, with about 91% observed a single time. The top ten clones comprise 4.5% to 5.5% of the sample.

Trimming removed 3 bases from V and 6 bases from J; the gene matches leave 11 bases unexplained. The CDR3 runs 17 amino acids, cysteine and phenylalanine included. The entry retains the CDR3 DNA only, 51 bases that are in frame from base 1. CDR1 and CDR2, per the germline V gene, are KGHSH and LQKENI. The V gene is TRBV18 and the J gene is TRBJ2-2, with 9 central nucleotides matching TRBD1. The sample comprised peripheral blood. The TCR originated in a woman in her thirties or forties with acute or convalescent COVID-19. The DNA reads TGTGCCAGCTCACCCACCTATGGGACAGGGAGAGCCGGGGAGCTGTTTTTT. Translated, it reads CASSPTYGTGRAGELFF. The variable domain in full, with residues beyond the CDR3 obtained from the reference TRBV18 and TRBJ2-2 genes, is NAGVMQNPRHLVRRRGQEARLRCSPMKGHSHVYWYRQLPEEGLKFMVYLQKENIIDESGMPKERFSAEFPKEGPSILRIQQVVRGDSAAYFCASSPTYGTGRAGELFFGEGSRLTVL.